The present T cell receptor beta chain was sequenced within a study of cytomegalovirus exposure and HLA in healthy donors. Vbeta (60) and Jbeta (13) primers were used in the PCR. Profiling relied on immunoSEQ multiplex PCR, and the TCRdb table lists in-frame clones only, not all of them. The sample carries 75,000 to 90,000 clones, roughly 80% recorded once. V lost 4 bases to trimming and J lost 13 bases, with 18 bases between them. The CDR3 has 13 residues. The germline V gene has CDR1 SGHRS and CDR2 YFSETQ. Sequenced input: PBMCs. The receptor was derived from a man aged 50 or older in good health and CMV-seronegative. This rearrangement joins TRBV5-1 to TRBJ1-3, with TRBD1 as a possible D gene (5 bases). The CDR3 spells CASSPEAGTRIYF. The DNA of the CDR3 is TGCGCCAGCAGCCCAGAAGCCGGGACTCGGATATATTTT.